Listed below are T cell receptor beta chains from one sample, sequenced in a study of siplizumab effects on memory and regulatory T cells. Some clones are missing from TCRdb's copy, which holds only in-frame ones; the method was immunoSEQ multiplex PCR. In the table there are around 100,000 clones, 94% of which are singletons. Sequenced: Tregs sorted from blood. These receptors came from a human donor in good health. Both conserved end residues are part of each CDR3. D genes are given only for firm matches. Size is omitted from some rows. Given values are once, few, many or a class for expanded clones.

clone_size	v_call	j_call	cdr3_length	d_call	cdr3_nt	cdr3_aa
once	TRBV28	TRBJ2-2	16	-	TGTGCCAGCAGTCCCCACAGGGGGAGGGACACCGGGGAGCTGTTTTTT	CASSPHRGRDTGELFF
once	TRBV11-2	TRBJ2-7	14	TRBD2	TGTGCCAGCAGCTTACTAGCGGGAGTGTACGAGCAGTACTTC	CASSLLAGVYEQYF
-	TRBV28	TRBJ2-7	14	TRBD2	TGTGCCAGCATCCCGGGACTAGCGGGAAGCGAGCAGTACTTC	CASIPGLAGSEQYF
-	TRBV6-1	TRBJ2-1	15	TRBD2	TGTGCCAGCAGTGAGAGGAAGCGGGGGCACAATGAGCAGTTCTTC	CASSERKRGHNEQFF
-	TRBV7-3	TRBJ2-4	13	TRBD1	TGTGCCAGCAGCTTTGACAGGGTGGGCATTCAGTACTTC	CASSFDRVGIQYF
-	TRBV30	TRBJ2-7	13	-	TGTGCCTGGAGTTTTCCCTATTTCTCCGAGCAGTACTTC	CAWSFPYFSEQYF
-	TRBV7-8	TRBJ2-7	14	-	TGTGCCAGCAGCTCCCTGACACGGTGGAACGAGCAGTACTTC	CASSSLTRWNEQYF
once	TRBV27	TRBJ2-7	14	-	TGTGCCAGCAGTTCGGGGCCTAGCGCATACGAGCAGTACTTC	CASSSGPSAYEQYF
-	TRBV19	TRBJ2-3	16	TRBD1	TGTGCCAGTAGTTTAAGGACAGGTTATGGCACAGATACGCAGTATTTT	CASSLRTGYGTDTQYF
-	TRBV6-5	TRBJ2-1	15	-	TGTGCCAGCAGTTACTCGACCTACTCCTACAATGAGCAGTTCTTC	CASSYSTYSYNEQFF
-	TRBV7-2	TRBJ2-2	17	TRBD2	TGTGCCAGCAGCCCCACCCTCCTAGCGGGAAATACCGGGGAGCTGTTTTTT	CASSPTLLAGNTGELFF
-	TRBV28	TRBJ2-1	16	-	TGTGCCAGCAGTACTCTCAGCGCGAGCTCCTACAATGAGCAGTTCTTC	CASSTLSASSYNEQFF
-	TRBV14	TRBJ2-3	19	TRBD2	TGTGCCAGCAGCCTCATAGGCATAGGACTAGCGGGAAGTGGGGATACGCAGTATTTT	CASSLIGIGLAGSGDTQYF
-	TRBV5-1	TRBJ2-7	12	-	TGCGCCAGCAGCGGTGACACCTACGAGCAGTACTTC	CASSGDTYEQYF
-	TRBV12-5	TRBJ1-1	14	-	TGTGCTAGTGGCCCGGGACGGTTGAACACTGAAGCTTTCTTT	CASGPGRLNTEAFF
-	TRBV5-1	TRBJ1-3	14	-	TGCGCCAGCGGACCAGGAATCTCTGGAAACACCATATATTTT	CASGPGISGNTIYF
-	TRBV19	TRBJ2-3	11	-	TGTGCCAGTACCGACTTAACCACGCAGTATTTT	CASTDLTTQYF
-	TRBV6-1	TRBJ1-5	12	-	TGTGCCACCCGGGACAACGAAGTTTTCCAGCATTTT	CATRDNEVFQHF
-	TRBV2	TRBJ2-3	14	-	TGTGCCAGCAGTGAAATTTTTGATTTTGGTACGCAGTATTTT	CASSEIFDFGTQYF
-	TRBV2	TRBJ2-1	11	-	TGTGCCAGCAGGGGAGGAGGGATGCAGTTCTTC	CASRGGGMQFF
-	TRBV5-8	TRBJ1-2	15	-	TGTGCCAGCAGACAAGGACAGCGGATTCTCTATGGCTACACCTTC	CASRQGQRILYGYTF
-	TRBV19	TRBJ2-4	19	TRBD2	TGTGCCAGTAGTATAGATCTACGGGGCGGGAGGTCGGGCAAAAACATTCAGTACTTC	CASSIDLRGGRSGKNIQYF
-	TRBV9	TRBJ2-1	15	-	TGTGCCAGCAGCGTTGGTCCGAGCTCCTACAATGAGCAGTTCTTC	CASSVGPSSYNEQFF
once	TRBV5-4	TRBJ2-7	15	-	TGTGCCAGCAGCTCCCTTTTCGCAGGGGACTACGAGCAGTACTTC	CASSSLFAGDYEQYF
once	TRBV28	TRBJ2-7	15	-	TGTGCCAGCAGTTTAGGCGCCGGGGCCCCGTACGAGCAGTACTTC	CASSLGAGAPYEQYF
-	TRBV9	TRBJ1-3	17	-	TGTGCCAGCAGCGTAGACCTGTGGGGGAACTCTGGAAACACCATATATTTT	CASSVDLWGNSGNTIYF
-	TRBV19	TRBJ1-1	14	TRBD1	TGTGCCAGTAGTCGGACAGGGACGGACACTGAAGCTTTCTTT	CASSRTGTDTEAFF
-	TRBV7-3	TRBJ2-3	13	-	TGTGCCAGCAGTGAAGATCGGGTGGGTACGCAGTATTTT	CASSEDRVGTQYF
once	TRBV7-6	TRBJ2-7	14	-	TGTGCCAGCAGCTTAGCGCGGGACATTTACGAGCAGTACTTC	CASSLARDIYEQYF
-	TRBV19	TRBJ1-2	15	-	TGTGCCAGTACCCTTGCCCGGGGCTTCGGCGATGGCTACACCTTC	CASTLARGFGDGYTF
-	TRBV5-1	TRBJ1-2	11	-	TGCGCCAGCAGCTTGCAGGGAAGCTACACCTTC	CASSLQGSYTF
-	TRBV4-2	TRBJ2-1	14	-	TGTGCCAGCAGCCTTTCTAGCTCCTACAATGAGCAGTTCTTC	CASSLSSSYNEQFF
-	TRBV7-3	TRBJ2-7	17	-	TGTGCCAGCAGCTTAAGGGACCGAGGCAGGGGAACTTACGAGCAGTACTTC	CASSLRDRGRGTYEQYF
-	TRBV5-1	TRBJ2-5	15	TRBD2	TGCGCCAGCAGCTCGGGACTAGCGGGAGGGGAGACCCAGTACTTC	CASSSGLAGGETQYF
once	TRBV6-1	TRBJ2-1	11	-	TGTGCCAGGGGGGGGGACAACGAGCAGTTCTTC	CARGGDNEQFF
-	TRBV5-4	TRBJ2-5	13	-	TGTGCCAGCAGCTTTCGAGGGCCAGAGACCCAGTACTTC	CASSFRGPETQYF
-	TRBV7-8	TRBJ2-7	13	-	TGTGCCAGCAGCCGACGGGACGTCTACGAGCAGTACTTC	CASSRRDVYEQYF
-	TRBV7-2	TRBJ1-1	15	-	TGTGCCAGCAGCTTGGGAGGGACGGGGTACACTGAAGCTTTCTTT	CASSLGGTGYTEAFF
once	TRBV19	TRBJ2-2	22	TRBD2	TGTGCCAGTAGCAATCTGCGACTAGCGGGAGCCAGGACCAGTGGACACACCGGGGAGCTGTTTTTT	CASSNLRLAGARTSGHTGELFF
-	TRBV27	TRBJ2-7	14	TRBD1	TGTGCCAGCAGTTGGACAGGGGGGATATACGAGCAGTACTTC	CASSWTGGIYEQYF
-	TRBV18	TRBJ1-1	14	-	TGTGCCAGCTCCCCAGGATACACGAACACTGAAGCTTTCTTT	CASSPGYTNTEAFF
-	TRBV28	TRBJ2-3	15	TRBD2	TGTGCCAGCAGCCTAGTAGCGGGAGAGGGCGGTACGCAGTATTTT	CASSLVAGEGGTQYF
-	TRBV11-2	TRBJ2-7	12	TRBD2	TGTGCCAGTAGCGGGGTAGCCTACGAGCAGTACTTC	CASSGVAYEQYF
once	TRBV18	TRBJ1-3	13	-	TGTGCCAGCTCAACCGGGACGGATCCATCCATATATTTT	CASSTGTDPSIYF
once	TRBV10-1	TRBJ2-3	16	-	TGCGCCAGCAGCCCGGGGATAGGGCTGAGCACAGATACGCAGTATTTT	CASSPGIGLSTDTQYF